The clone carrying this TCR beta chain was recorded many times. The CDR3 loop spans 15 amino acids. V lost 1 base, J lost 2 bases, and 2 bases stayed unmatched. In germline, CDR1 is SQVTM, CDR2 ANQGSEA. The entry originates in a study of early T cells in non-severe SARS-CoV-2 infection. TCRdb independently ran MiXCR on the 5' RACE reads; one entry per CDR3 protein. The sample consists of about 70,000 distinct CDR3 sequences, about 9% of them appearing once. V usage is TRBV29-1 and J usage is TRBJ2-7, with 13 bases aligning to TRBD2. The sample consisted of whole blood, taken at baseline. This clonotype originated in an adult who was a healthcare worker with PCR-confirmed SARS-CoV-2 infection or an uninfected control (not recorded which). Here the CDR3 DNA reads TGCAGCGTTGAAGTTGGGACTAGCGGGGCCTACGAGCAGTACTTC. Protein sequence: CSVEVGTSGAYEQYF.